A single sample is the source of the 20 T cell receptor beta chains below, sequenced in a study of human T cells and chemical hapten exposure. Time point denoted: pre-sensitization, week 0. As to treatment: therapeutic diphenylcyclopropenone sensitization with weekly scalp DPC. TCRdb re-analysed the RACE reads in MiXCR, keeping a single row per CDR3 protein. This table has some 84,000 distinct CDR3 sequences, about 8.5% appearing once. The sample was whole blood, taken in connection with sensitization to the hapten diphenylcyclopropenone (DPC). These receptors were obtained from a man aged 35 to 55 with alopecia areata. Some clones in this sample may be carry-over from other donors' samples.

The rearrangement uses TRBV6-2 or TRBV6-3 and TRBJ2-1; D not certain. This CDR3 has 11 residues. Germline CDR1 reads MNHEY; CDR2 reads SVGEGT. Trimming removed 5 bases from V and 7 bases from J, with 6 bases in between. The CDR3 here is CASSLWNEQFF. In nucleotides, the CDR3 is TGTGCCAGCAGTCTCTGGAATGAGCAGTTCTTC.

Ten or more counts support this clonotype. The J gene is TRBJ2-1, the V gene TRBV7-9; TRBD2 aligns across 7 bases. V lost 2 bases to trimming and J lost 6 bases; unmatched junction nucleotides: 16. The CDR3 runs to 18 residues. Looked up from germline, CDR1 is SEHNR and CDR2 is FQNEAQ (reference sequence). CDR3 region: CASSLHALRTGRSNEQFF. For the CDR3, the DNA is TGTGCCAGCAGCTTACACGCTTTGAGGACCGGGAGGAGCAATGAGCAGTTCTTC.

This clonotype was counted many times. This rearrangement joins TRBV12-3 or TRBV12-4 to TRBJ1-5, with D uncertain. The CDR3 runs 15 residues. Between the trimmed V and J ends, which lost 7 bases and 3 bases, there was a span of 16 bases. The CDR3 coding sequence is TGTGCCAGCAAAGCGGGAACCGTAGTCAATCAGCCCCAGCATTTT. This encodes CASKAGTVVNQPQHF.

This clonotype was counted many times. This rearrangement joins TRBV29-1 to TRBJ2-1; tentatively, D is TRBD1 (5 bases). Trimming shortened V by 0 bases and J by 4 bases, and 10 bases separated the two germline ends. This CDR3 spans 14 amino acids. Germline CDR1 SQVTM, CDR2 ANQGSEA. Here the CDR3 reads CSVEELDSYNEQFF. CDR3 in DNA: TGCAGCGTTGAAGAGCTTGACAGTTACAATGAGCAGTTCTTC.

V is TRBV29-1 and J is TRBJ1-6; a weak D match, TRBD1 (5 bases). The germline V gene has CDR1 SQVTM and CDR2 ANQGSEA. V shed 5 bases and J shed 7 bases, with 12 bases lying between them. This CDR3 contains 13 residues. The CDR3 is CSVRSDINSPLHF. In DNA, the CDR3 is TGCAGCGTTAGGTCGGACATAAATTCACCCCTCCACTTT.

This clonotype has at least ten counts. This chain uses TRBV27 with TRBJ1-4; D gene uncertain. The V gene's germline CDR1 is MNHEY and CDR2 SMNVEV (reference sequence). V lost 1 base and J lost 8, with 11 bases in between. The CDR3 consists of 14 residues. The CDR3 reads CASSLFAGGEKLFF. The CDR3 nucleotides are TGTGCCAGCAGTTTATTTGCAGGCGGCGAAAAACTGTTTTTT.

The gene calls are TRBV24-1 and TRBJ2-1; D is undetermined. CDR1 is KGHDR and CDR2 is SFDVKD in the germline V gene. The CDR3 runs to 12 residues. Trimming cost V 5 bases and J 5 bases, with 6 bases left between them. CDR3 residues: CATSVGNNEQFF. CDR3 nucleotide sequence: TGTGCCACCAGTGTGGGGAACAATGAGCAGTTCTTC.

This clonotype was seen a few times. The V gene is TRBV2, the J gene TRBJ1-6; 8 positions match TRBD1. The trim removed 6 bases at V and 7 bases at J, leaving 11 bases unmatched. This CDR3 is 16 amino acids long. Germline lookup yields CDR1 SNHLY and CDR2 FYNNEI. CDR3 nucleotide sequence: TGTGCCAGCAGCCCCCGACAGGGGACGGGAAATTCACCCCTCCACTTT. Protein sequence: CASSPRQGTGNSPLHF.

This clonotype occurred many times. The chain recombines TRBV4-3 with TRBJ2-2; TRBD2 aligns across 8 bases. Per germline, CDR1 LGHNA and CDR2 YSLEER. The CDR3 has 18 residues. Losses at the gene ends were 4 bases for V and 5 bases for J; bases not matched to a gene: 15. CDR3 residues: CASSLRAFREGWTGELFF. CDR3 nucleotide sequence: TGCGCCAGCAGCCTAAGGGCCTTTCGGGAGGGTTGGACCGGGGAGCTGTTTTTT.

This clonotype was found many times. The chain uses TRBV20-1 and TRBJ2-3; D is perhaps TRBD2 (6 bases). The V end was cut by 2 bases, the J end by 4 bases, with 16 bases between. Germline V gene lookup returns CDR1 DFQATT and CDR2 SNEGSKA (reference sequence). This CDR3 spans 15 amino acids. The CDR3 DNA reads as TGCAGTGCTAGACTTCGGGAGACCCTTTCAGATACGCAGTATTTT. Protein: CSARLRETLSDTQYF.

This clonotype has only a few counts. This sequence joins TRBV7-2 and TRBJ2-3; D uncertain. The ends were cut back, 1 base at V and 2 bases at J, with 10 bases in the middle. Germline V gene data show CDR1 as SGHTA and CDR2 as FQGNSA. This CDR3 spans 15 amino acids. The CDR3 DNA is TGTGCCAGCAGCTTAGGCTCCCGGAACACAGATACGCAGTATTTT. This gives the protein CASSLGSRNTDTQYF.

This clonotype was recorded many times. The chain carries TRBV24-1 and TRBJ1-1; D remains unclear. Per the germline V gene, CDR1 is KGHDR and CDR2 is SFDVKD. CDR3 length equals 12 residues. Trimming removed 7 bases from V and 1 base from J, with 6 bases in between. The CDR3 nucleotides read TGTGCCACCAGGACTAAGAACACTGAAGCTTTCTTT. This gives the protein CATRTKNTEAFF.

The V gene is TRBV7-8, the J gene TRBJ2-5; TRBD1 aligns across 8 bases. There are 14 residues in the CDR3. Germline V lookup: CDR1 SGHVS, CDR2 FQNEAQ. V dropped 5 bases and J dropped 2; count of bases not matched to a gene: 4. Here the CDR3 reads CASSPTGAQETQYF. Written as DNA, the CDR3 is TGTGCCAGCAGCCCGACAGGGGCGCAAGAGACCCAGTACTTC.

V and J are TRBV28 and TRBJ2-2; no reliable D call. There are 13 residues in the CDR3. Germline CDR1 reads MDHEN; CDR2 reads SYDVKM. V dropped 4 bases and J dropped 5 bases, with 8 bases sitting between them. Here the CDR3 reads CASSSQNTGELFF. CDR3 in DNA: TGTGCCAGCAGTTCCCAAAATACCGGGGAGCTGTTTTTT.

This sequence joins TRBV20-1 and TRBJ2-3; D not certain. The germline V and J ends were trimmed by 1 base and 2 bases, with 10 bases remaining between them. CDR1 is DFQATT, CDR2 SNEGSKA, per germline (reference sequence). The CDR3 is made up of 14 amino acids. The CDR3 loop reads CSARGVLNTDTQYF. In DNA, the CDR3 is TGCAGTGCTAGAGGGGTTCTGAACACAGATACGCAGTATTTT.

This clonotype has a handful of counts. This chain uses TRBV7-9 with TRBJ2-3; 8 bases align to TRBD2. Per germline, CDR1 SEHNR and CDR2 FQNEAQ (reference sequence). The trim removed 4 bases at V and 0 bases at J, leaving 9 bases unmatched. The CDR3 runs 17 residues. Here the CDR3 DNA reads TGTGCCAGCAGCTCCTTCTTAGCGGGGCCTAGCACAGATACGCAGTATTTT. Its translation is CASSSFLAGPSTDTQYF.

The chain links TRBV10-3 to TRBJ2-1; TRBD2 matches 9 bases. The length of the CDR3 is 14 residues. CDR1 ENHRY and CDR2 SYGVKD come from the germline V gene. The CDR3 loop reads CAADSSGTYNEQFF. CDR3 nucleotide sequence: TGTGCGGCCGACTCTAGCGGGACCTACAATGAGCAGTTCTTC.

The chain employs TRBV20-1 and TRBJ2-3; 7 bases are shared with TRBD2. CDR1 DFQATT and CDR2 SNEGSKA come from the germline V gene (reference sequence). V lost 6 bases to trimming and J lost 4 bases; unmatched junction nucleotides: 13. The CDR3 sequence is 15 residues long. This chain's CDR3 is CSATRERYRADTQYF. DNA for the CDR3: TGCAGTGCGACGCGGGAGAGGTATCGTGCAGATACGCAGTATTTT.

This clonotype was seen at least ten times. The DNA of the CDR3 is TGTGCCAGCAGGGGACAGGGTAGGGTCAATCAGCCCCAGCATTTT. Its protein is CASRGQGRVNQPQHF. The chain uses TRBV6-6 and TRBJ1-5; 9 bases fit TRBD1. This CDR3 contains 15 residues. V was pared by 6 bases and J by 3 bases, with 6 bases of the junction left unmatched. Germline V CDR1 and CDR2: MNHNY, SVGAGI (reference sequence).

This clonotype was detected many times. This chain joins TRBV27 and TRBJ2-5; TRBD1 aligns across 12 bases. CDR3 length: 17 residues. V trimming: 2 bases; J trimming: 4 bases; junction bases outside the gene matches: 8. Germline loops: CDR1 MNHEY, CDR2 SMNVEV (reference sequence). The CDR3 region has the DNA TGTGCCAGCAGTTTACGGGGACAGGGGGCCCTCGGAGAGACCCAGTACTTC. Its protein is CASSLRGQGALGETQYF.